This T cell receptor beta chain was sequenced for a study of spatial heterogeneity in lung cancer. Study-wide results and limits: Counts of expanded alpha and beta TCRs within tumors tracked the tumor nonsynonymous mutation count.

Germline V gene lookup returns CDR1 DFQATT and CDR2 SNEGSKA (reference sequence). The CDR3 length equals 15 residues, ends included. The time point denotes: sample taken at primary tumor resection. A single record per CDR3 protein comes from TCRdb applying MiXCR to the 5' RACE reads. The sample has more than 550 distinct CDR3 sequences, about an eighth seen once. This clonotype is medium-sized (0.01 to 0.1%). Its antigen is still unknown. The CDR3 carries no conserved terminal phenylalanine or tryptophan, so it likely arises from a read error. The DNA is omitted, as the CDR3 cannot be located on it reliably, and the CDR3 follows TCRdb's listing. A library prepared for alpha chains yielded this beta chain as an off-target read; its size is of little meaning.

The source is a female donor with early-stage non-small cell lung cancer. The material sequenced was lung tumor tissue, taken at surgery. V usage is TRBV20-1 and J usage is TRBJ2-7; TRBD1 is the table's D call and was not checked against the DNA. CDR3 loop: CSARDSGTGLSTLSL.